The following is a T cell receptor beta chain sequence with its context. The antigen remains undetermined. The data were obtained in a study of CD8 T cells in Susac syndrome. Study conclusions and caveats: By the study's own acknowledgment, its TCR sequencing and HLA analysis included relatively few individuals.

In blood CD8+ and CD4+ T cells, TCR beta underwent sequencing. Negative isolation yielded CD8+ and CD4+ T cells; FACS enriched TEMRA cells. J gave up 5 bases and V 5 bases, and 4 bases lay outside the gene matches. This CDR3 has 13 amino acids. Per germline, CDR1 DFQATT and CDR2 SNEGSKA (reference sequence). It was with random hexamers that about 0.45 to 1 ug RNA was reverse transcribed. Across 54 Vbeta and 13 Jbeta, immunoSEQ multiplex PCR amplified TCR beta CDR3. TCRdb analysed the immunoSEQ multiplex PCR reads with MiXCR anew, one entry per CDR3 protein. The sample includes about 130,000 distinct CDR3 sequences, about 95% seen only once; the top ten take 0.065% to 0.09%.

The origin of this receptor is a human donor in good health. Sequencing was performed on CD4+ T cells from PBMCs. This chain joins TRBV20-1 and TRBJ2-1; 9 nucleotides align to TRBD2. The CDR3 nucleotides read TGCAGTGCTCCGACTAGCGGACACAATGAGCAGTTCTTC. Its protein is CSAPTSGHNEQFF.